The 28 T cell receptor beta chains below all came from one sample that was sequenced in a study of Tregs in tolerant kidney transplant recipients. Only in-frame clones appear in the TCRdb table, and some are missing; sequencing was by immunoSEQ multiplex PCR. The table has about 110,000 clones, about 90% seen once; the top ten hold just under 0.35%. The material sequenced was CD4+ T cells from blood, taken before the transplant. The source of these receptors is a human donor who received a combined kidney and bone marrow transplant.

The chain combines TRBV5-1 with TRBJ1-3; D gene ambiguous. CDR3 length: 15 residues. Germline values: CDR1 SGHRS, CDR2 YFSETQ. Deletions cut 0 bases from V and 4 bases from J, with 11 bases between. The CDR3 is CASSLDPRTGNTIYF. Written as DNA, the CDR3 is TGCGCCAGCAGCTTGGACCCCCGAACAGGAAACACCATATATTTT. Full variable domain (remainder filled in from reference TRBV5-1 and TRBJ1-3): KAGVTQTPRYLIKTRGQQVTLSCSPISGHRSVSWYQQTPGQGLQFLFEYFSETQRNKGNFPGRFSGRQFSNSRSEMNVSTLELGDSALYLCASSLDPRTGNTIYFGEGSWLTVV.

The chain couples TRBV7-2 to TRBJ2-1; no clear D. From germline, CDR1 is SGHTA and CDR2 FQGNSA. V was shortened by 5 bases and J by 9 bases, with 8 bases between the two germline ends. The CDR3 spans 11 residues. CDR3 bases: TGTGCCAGCAGCGTCGGTATTGAGCAGTTCTTC. Encoded protein: CASSVGIEQFF.

The chain couples TRBV10-2 to TRBJ2-1, with 7 bases that match TRBD1. Trimming removed 0 bases from V and 6 bases from J; junction bases left unmatched: 14. Germline V gene sequence: CDR1 WSHSY, CDR2 SAAADI. The CDR3 has 18 amino acids. For the CDR3, the DNA is TGCGCCAGCAGTGAGTCCAAGGTAGGGACAGCCTATGGCAATGAGCAGTTCTTC. Protein product: CASSESKVGTAYGNEQFF.

This chain links TRBV18 with TRBJ1-1; no clear D. The germline V gene has CDR1 KGHSH and CDR2 LQKENI. V was pared by 8 bases and J by 0 bases, with 19 bases between. This CDR3 has 16 residues. The CDR3 spells CASPPLAGTLNTEAFF. CDR3 in DNA: TGTGCCAGCCCCCCGCTGGCAGGCACGTTGAACACTGAAGCTTTCTTT.

The CDR3 protein is CASSKWTSGRAYEQYF. The CDR3, as DNA: TGTGCCAGCAGCAAGTGGACTAGCGGGAGGGCGTACGAGCAGTACTTC. The chain recombines TRBV28 with TRBJ2-7, with TRBD2 matching 15 bases. Germline CDR1 is MDHEN and CDR2 is SYDVKM. V shed 6 bases, J shed 4 bases, and the junction held 7 bases outside the gene matches. The CDR3 runs 16 residues.

The V call is TRBV4-2, the J call TRBJ1-3; D gene uncertain. The V gene's germline CDR1 is LGHNA and CDR2 YNFKEQ. Deletions cut 1 base from V and 0 bases from J, with 7 bases between. This CDR3 comprises 15 residues. The CDR3 is CASSQGTDSGNTIYF. CDR3 in DNA: TGTGCCAGCAGCCAAGGTACAGACTCTGGAAACACCATATATTTT.

V gene TRBV6-1 combines with J gene TRBJ1-4; D is undetermined. V gave up 7 bases and J gave up 8 bases, with 11 bases separating them. The germline gives CDR1 MNHNS, CDR2 SASEGT. This CDR3 comprises 12 residues. CDR3 protein: CASTGSREKLFF. In nucleotides, the CDR3 is TGTGCCAGCACTGGTTCCAGGGAAAAACTGTTTTTT.

The chain links TRBV27 to TRBJ1-2; TRBD1 might be the D (5 bases). The CDR3 extends over 16 amino acids. The germline V gene has CDR1 MNHEY and CDR2 SMNVEV (reference sequence). The V and J ends lost 5 bases and 1 base respectively, with 17 bases between them. CDR3 protein: CASSPGVGGGNYGYTF. CDR3 bases: TGTGCCAGCAGTCCCGGTGTCGGGGGGGGTAACTATGGCTACACCTTC.

The V and J genes are TRBV28 and TRBJ2-5; 11 bases align to TRBD2. Per the germline V gene, CDR1 is MDHEN and CDR2 is SYDVKM. The CDR3 extends over 15 amino acids. V shed 5 bases and J 3 bases; nucleotides not matched to a gene: 5. CDR3: CASSRPGLAEETQYF. DNA of the CDR3: TGTGCCAGCAGTCGACCGGGACTAGCGGAAGAGACCCAGTACTTC.

DNA of the CDR3: TGTGCCAGCAGCCCGGCCAGGGGGCTTCGGAGCAATCAGCCCCAGCATTTT. Residues: CASSPARGLRSNQPQHF. The chain recombines TRBV7-2 with TRBJ1-5; TRBD1 matches 8 bases. Germline CDR1 SGHTA, CDR2 FQGNSA. Trimming removed 5 bases from V and 1 base from J; junction bases left unmatched: 10. The CDR3 runs 17 residues.

The chain joins TRBV7-9 to TRBJ1-1; TRBD1 might be the D (5 bases). The ends were cut back, 3 bases at V and 5 bases at J, with 16 bases in the middle. The CDR3 spans 15 residues. The germline V gene encodes CDR1 SEHNR and CDR2 FQNEAQ (reference sequence). The CDR3 spells CASSLSAGRGTEAFF. Here the CDR3 DNA reads TGTGCCAGCAGCTTGTCGGCCGGTCGGGGGACTGAAGCTTTCTTT.

Regarding this clone: A read error may produce the germline difference seen at one junction end. V gene TRBV19 combines with J gene TRBJ1-5, with 9 bases that match TRBD1. Germline CDR1 and CDR2: LNHDA and SQIVND (reference sequence). The CDR3 contains 13 residues. The CDR3, as DNA: TGTGCCAGTGGGGGAGAACCGGGACAGGGAGCCCTTTTT. Its protein is CASGGEPGQGALF.

The chain carries TRBV7-9 and TRBJ2-7; 7 positions agree with TRBD1. V gave up 5 bases and J gave up 0 bases; unmatched junction bases: 19. The CDR3 contains 19 residues. Germline values: CDR1 SEHNR, CDR2 FQNEAQ (reference sequence). The CDR3 DNA follows: TGTGCCAGCAGCCTGAACTGGACCCCCAACCGGGACAGCTCCTACGAGCAGTACTTC. Amino acid sequence: CASSLNWTPNRDSSYEQYF. The whole variable domain, filled in from reference TRBV7-9 and TRBJ2-7, reads DTGVSQNPRHKITKRGQNVTFRCDPISEHNRLYWYRQTLGQGPEFLTYFQNEAQLEKSRLLSDRFSAERPKGSFSTLEIQRTEQGDSAMYLCASSLNWTPNRDSSYEQYFGPGTRLTVT.

This clone has a single count. This chain connects TRBV5-1 to TRBJ2-2, with TRBD2 matching 10 bases. Germline V CDR1 and CDR2: SGHRS, YFSETQ. Germline trimming cut 4 bases from V and 9 bases from J; bases unmatched to any gene: 21. This CDR3 has 19 residues. The CDR3 DNA follows: TGCGCCAGCAGCGGGCCCCCGGGTCAAGCGGGGGGGCATTCCCGGGAGCTGTTTTTT. This codes for CASSGPPGQAGGHSRELFF.

This chain uses TRBV6-5 with TRBJ1-2; possible D gene TRBD1, 5 bases. V was trimmed by 0 bases and J by 6 bases, leaving 14 bases between them. CDR3 length equals 15 residues. Germline V gene data show CDR1 as MNHEY and CDR2 as SVGAGI. The chain's CDR3 is CASSYSSGFLHGYTF. The CDR3 coding sequence is TGTGCCAGCAGTTACTCGTCAGGGTTTTTACATGGCTACACCTTC.

This rearrangement joins TRBV19 to TRBJ2-3; a possible D gene is TRBD1 (5 bases). This CDR3 spans 14 amino acids. In germline, CDR1 is LNHDA, CDR2 SQIVND (reference sequence). V was shortened by 5 bases and J by 7 bases, with 16 bases between the two germline ends. CDR3 coding DNA: TGTGCCAGTAGTCCAACGGACAAGCTTAATACGCAGTATTTT. As protein: CASSPTDKLNTQYF.

The chain links TRBV28 to TRBJ2-5; D perhaps matches TRBD1 (6 bases). V was clipped by 6 bases and J by 4 bases, with 12 bases between them. The V gene's germline CDR1 is MDHEN and CDR2 SYDVKM. This CDR3 is 13 amino acids long. CDR3: CASSRPQGETQYF. The DNA of the CDR3 is TGTGCCAGCAGCCGACCACAGGGAGAGACCCAGTACTTC.

The V gene is TRBV5-1, the J gene TRBJ1-4, with D possibly TRBD1 on 5 matching bases. Looked up from germline, CDR1 is SGHRS and CDR2 is YFSETQ. This CDR3 spans 16 amino acids. Trimming shortened V by 2 bases and J by 7 bases, and 18 bases separated the two germline ends. The DNA for the CDR3 is TGCGCCAGCAGCTTCCAGGGCTCAGGGCTAGGTGAAAAACTGTTTTTT. Its translation: CASSFQGSGLGEKLFF.

The gene calls are TRBV18 and TRBJ1-4; weak D call: TRBD1 (6 bases). The V and J ends lost 0 bases and 8 bases respectively, with 13 bases between them. Germline assignment: CDR1 KGHSH and CDR2 LQKENI. The CDR3 totals 15 residues. The CDR3 region has the DNA TGTGCCAGCTCACCACCCGGGGGGGGCTTCGAAAAACTGTTTTTT. It specifies CASSPPGGGFEKLFF.

The rearrangement joins TRBV18 to TRBJ1-2; TRBD1 agrees at 10 bases. The CDR3 is 16 residues long. Per the germline V gene, CDR1 is KGHSH and CDR2 is LQKENI. Trimming cost V 3 bases and J 5 bases; bases outside gene matches: 9. DNA for the CDR3: TGTGCCAGCTCACCGACCGGGACAGGGGCTACATATGGCTACACCTTC. Its protein product is CASSPTGTGATYGYTF.

This chain connects TRBV4-3 to TRBJ2-5, with 9 bases aligning to TRBD2. Germline assignment: CDR1 LGHNA and CDR2 YSLEER. V shed 0 bases and J 7 bases; nucleotides not matched to a gene: 3. CDR3 length: 14 amino acids. The CDR3 reads CASSQDSGSRTQYF. In DNA, the CDR3 is TGCGCCAGCAGCCAAGATAGCGGGAGTCGGACCCAGTACTTC.

The rearrangement uses TRBV28 and TRBJ1-1; D call uncertain. The germline V gene encodes CDR1 MDHEN and CDR2 SYDVKM. The CDR3 has 14 amino acids. V was shortened by 6 bases and J by 1 base, with 12 bases between the two germline ends. The CDR3 spells CASSAGGRNTEAFF. CDR3 sequence (DNA): TGTGCCAGCAGCGCGGGAGGGAGGAACACTGAAGCTTTCTTT.

V usage is TRBV5-4 and J usage is TRBJ2-7, with TRBD2 as a possible D gene (6 bases). V lost 3 bases to trimming and J lost 4 bases, with 17 bases between them. The CDR3 sequence is 15 residues long. Germline CDR1 SGHNT, CDR2 YYREEE (reference sequence). The DNA of the CDR3 is TGTGCCAGCAGCTCCGTCCCGGGGGTGTCGTACGAGCAGTACTTC. Protein sequence: CASSSVPGVSYEQYF. The variable domain in full, completed from reference TRBV5-4 and TRBJ2-7, reads ETGVTQSPTHLIKTRGQQVTLRCSSQSGHNTVSWYQQALGQGPQFIFQYYREEENGRGNFPPRFSGLQFPNYSSELNVNALELDDSALYLCASSSVPGVSYEQYFGPGTRLTVT.

This clone was observed once. The chain recombines TRBV30 with TRBJ2-7; maybe TRBD1 (6 bases). V lost 2 bases to trimming and J lost 5 bases, with 13 bases between them. The CDR3 has 13 residues. CDR1 GTSNPN and CDR2 SVGIG come from the germline V gene (reference sequence). As DNA, the CDR3 is TGTGCCTGGAGTCCCGACAGGCTGGACGAGCAGTACTTC. Translation gives CAWSPDRLDEQYF.

The chain joins TRBV6-4 to TRBJ1-1; possible D gene TRBD1, 6 bases. Trimming stripped 5 bases from V and 3 bases from J, with 10 bases between. The CDR3 is 13 amino acids. CDR1 and CDR2 from the germline V gene are MRHNA and SNTAGT. CDR3 sequence (DNA): TGTGCCAGCAGTCGTGCAGGGGACACTGAAGCTTTCTTT. It yields the protein CASSRAGDTEAFF.

The V gene is TRBV4-1, the J gene TRBJ1-2; D not resolved. The V gene's germline CDR1 is MGHRA and CDR2 YSYEKL. The CDR3 covers 15 residues. Trimming pared 0 bases from V and 5 bases from J, leaving 13 bases between. The CDR3 coding sequence is TGCGCCAGCAGCCAAGAAATACGTAGTATTTATGGCTACACCTTC. It encodes CASSQEIRSIYGYTF.

The rearrangement joins TRBV10-2 to TRBJ2-2, with TRBD2 matching over 10 bases. V lost 6 bases and J lost 4; bases outside the gene matches: 5. This CDR3 is 15 amino acids long. Looked up from germline, CDR1 is WSHSY and CDR2 is SAAADI. CDR3 in amino acids: CASSLAGVGTGELFF. Written as DNA, the CDR3 is TGCGCCAGCAGCCTAGCGGGAGTGGGCACCGGGGAGCTGTTTTTT.

The genes are TRBV6-6 and TRBJ2-5; no clear D gene. The germline gives CDR1 MNHNY, CDR2 SVGAGI (reference sequence). This CDR3 has 14 amino acids. Trimming shortened V by 5 bases and J by 2 bases, and 12 bases separated the two germline ends. CDR3 sequence reads: CASSADWRQETQYF. Written as DNA, the CDR3 is TGTGCCAGCAGTGCTGACTGGCGACAAGAGACCCAGTACTTC.